This T cell receptor beta chain was documented in a study of T cell repertoires in cytomegalovirus infection. Turning to the study itself: It was the public TCR beta signatures that indicated both CMV infection and matching HLA type. Study findings and constraints: Clonotype analysis showed dominance of the ex vivo response by HLA-C-restricted CMV-specific TCR beta clonotypes.

The count of this clonotype is one. What it binds is unknown. One entry per CDR3 protein, called by TCRdb with MiXCR from the reads. The sample has 160,000 or so distinct CDR3 sequences, about 25% seen once. The CDR3 is 15 amino acids. Trimming left V 1 base short and J 1 base short, with 13 bases between. Germline CDR1 reads DFQATT; CDR2 reads SNEGSKA (reference sequence). The receptor's source is a human donor in good health (CMV status not recorded). Some clones in this sample may be carry-over from other donors' samples. The chain carries TRBV20-1 and TRBJ2-5, with D uncertain. Specimen: PBMCs. CDR3 in DNA: TGCAGTGCTAGAGGGGTAGCCGGGCTCCAAGAGACCCAGTACTTC. Its protein is CSARGVAGLQETQYF.